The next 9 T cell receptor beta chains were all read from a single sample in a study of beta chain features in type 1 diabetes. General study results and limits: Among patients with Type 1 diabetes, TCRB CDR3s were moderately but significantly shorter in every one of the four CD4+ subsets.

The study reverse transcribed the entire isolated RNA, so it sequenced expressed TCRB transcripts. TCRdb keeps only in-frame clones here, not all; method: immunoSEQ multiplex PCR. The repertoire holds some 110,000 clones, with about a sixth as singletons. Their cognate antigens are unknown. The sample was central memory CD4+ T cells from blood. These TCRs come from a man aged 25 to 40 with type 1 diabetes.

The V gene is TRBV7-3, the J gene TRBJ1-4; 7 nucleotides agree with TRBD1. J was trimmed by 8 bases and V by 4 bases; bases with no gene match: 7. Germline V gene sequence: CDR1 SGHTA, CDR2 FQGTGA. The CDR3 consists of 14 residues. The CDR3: CASSSYDRAEKLFF. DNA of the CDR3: TGTGCCAGCAGCTCCTATGACAGGGCCGAAAAACTGTTTTTT. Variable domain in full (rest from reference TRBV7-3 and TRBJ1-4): GAGVSQTPSNKVTEKGKYVELRCDPISGHTALYWYRQSLGQGPEFLIYFQGTGAADDSGLPNDRFFAVRPEGSVSTLKIQRTERGDSAVYLCASSSYDRAEKLFFGSGTQLSVL.

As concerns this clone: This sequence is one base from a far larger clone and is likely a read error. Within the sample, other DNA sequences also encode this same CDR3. Here the CDR3 reads CASSLEGTGSNEQYF. In DNA form, the CDR3 reads TGCGCCAGCAGCTTAGAAGGGACAGGGAGTAACGAGCAGTACTTC. The chain combines TRBV11-3 with TRBJ2-7; 9 bases align to TRBD1. This CDR3 is 15 amino acids long. CDR1 is SGHNT and CDR2 is YENEEA in the germline V gene.

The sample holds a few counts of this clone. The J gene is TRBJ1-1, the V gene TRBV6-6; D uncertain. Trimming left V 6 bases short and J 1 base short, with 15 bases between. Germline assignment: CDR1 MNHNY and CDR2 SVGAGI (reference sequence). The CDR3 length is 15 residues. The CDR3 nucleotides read TGTGCCAGCAGCCTCCCCTCGGAGCGGAACACTGAAGCTTTCTTT. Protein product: CASSLPSERNTEAFF.

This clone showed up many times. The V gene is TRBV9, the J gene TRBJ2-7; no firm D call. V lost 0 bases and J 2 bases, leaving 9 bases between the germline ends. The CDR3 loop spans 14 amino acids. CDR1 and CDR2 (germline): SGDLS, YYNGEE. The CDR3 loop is CASSVGRRTYEQYF. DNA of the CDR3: TGTGCCAGCAGCGTAGGGCGGCGGACCTACGAGCAGTACTTC.

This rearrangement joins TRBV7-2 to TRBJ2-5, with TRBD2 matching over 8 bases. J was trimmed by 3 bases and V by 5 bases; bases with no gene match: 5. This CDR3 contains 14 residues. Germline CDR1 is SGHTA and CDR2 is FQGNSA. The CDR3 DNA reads TGTGCCAGCAGCCCCCGTAGCGGGAAAGAGACCCAGTACTTC. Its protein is CASSPRSGKETQYF.

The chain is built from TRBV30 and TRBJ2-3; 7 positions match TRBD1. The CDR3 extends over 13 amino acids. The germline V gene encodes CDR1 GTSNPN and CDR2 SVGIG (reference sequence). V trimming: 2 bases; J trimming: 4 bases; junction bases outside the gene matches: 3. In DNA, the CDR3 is TGTGCCTGGAGTATCCAGGGGGCAGATACGCAGTATTTT. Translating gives CAWSIQGADTQYF.

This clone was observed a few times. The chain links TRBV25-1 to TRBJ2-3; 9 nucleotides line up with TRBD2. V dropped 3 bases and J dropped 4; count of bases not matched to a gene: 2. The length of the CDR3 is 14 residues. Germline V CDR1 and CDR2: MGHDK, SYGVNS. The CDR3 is CASSDAGGPDTQYF. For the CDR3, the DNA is TGTGCCAGCAGTGACGCGGGGGGGCCAGATACGCAGTATTTT.

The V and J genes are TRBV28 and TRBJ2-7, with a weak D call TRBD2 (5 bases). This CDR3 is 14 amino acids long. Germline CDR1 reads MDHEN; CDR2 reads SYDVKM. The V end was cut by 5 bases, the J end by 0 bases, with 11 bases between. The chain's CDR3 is CASSPAGNSYEQYF. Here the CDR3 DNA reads TGTGCCAGCAGTCCCGCGGGTAACTCCTACGAGCAGTACTTC.

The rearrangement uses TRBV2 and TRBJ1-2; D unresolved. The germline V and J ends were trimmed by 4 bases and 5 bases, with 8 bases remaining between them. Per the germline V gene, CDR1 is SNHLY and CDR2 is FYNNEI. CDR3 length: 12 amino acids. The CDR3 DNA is TGTGCCAGCAGTGGAGAAGCTTATGGCTACACCTTC. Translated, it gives CASSGEAYGYTF. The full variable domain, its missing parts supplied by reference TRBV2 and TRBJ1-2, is EPEVTQTPSHQVTQMGQEVILRCVPISNHLYFYWYRQILGQKVEFLVSFYNNEISEKSEIFDDQFSVERPDGSNFTLKIRSTKLEDSAMYFCASSGEAYGYTFGSGTRLTVV.